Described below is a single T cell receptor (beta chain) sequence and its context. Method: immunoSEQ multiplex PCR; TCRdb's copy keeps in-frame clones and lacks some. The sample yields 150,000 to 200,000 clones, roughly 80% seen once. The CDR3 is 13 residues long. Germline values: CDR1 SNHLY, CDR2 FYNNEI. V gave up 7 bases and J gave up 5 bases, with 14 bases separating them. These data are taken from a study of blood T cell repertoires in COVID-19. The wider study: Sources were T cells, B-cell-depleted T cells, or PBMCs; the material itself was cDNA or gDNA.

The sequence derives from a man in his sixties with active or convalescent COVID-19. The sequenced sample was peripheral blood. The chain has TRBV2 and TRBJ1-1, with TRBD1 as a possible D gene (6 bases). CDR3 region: CASTPRGGTEAFF. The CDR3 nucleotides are TGTGCCAGCACCCCAAGGGGGGGGACTGAAGCTTTCTTT.